Each of the 21 T cell receptor beta chains below was sequenced from the same sample in a study of T cell responses to AZD1222 COVID-19 vaccine. Measured with immunoSEQ multiplex PCR; TCRdb has only the in-frame clones, and not every one. Among 150,000 to 200,000 clones listed, about 90% were seen once. This material consisted of peripheral blood, taken on day 0 of MenACWY control vaccination. The source of these receptors is an adult in good health.

Of note for this clone: At one of its ends the junction is not consistent with the germline gene, which may arise from a read error. This chain connects TRBV18 to TRBJ1-2; TRBD1 matches 7 bases. The CDR3 contains 13 residues. Germline V lookup: CDR1 KGHSH, CDR2 LQKENI. CDR3 protein: CASLPQGRYGYTF. CDR3 nucleotides: TGTGCCAGCTTACCACAGGGGCGTTATGGCTACACCTTC.

The V call is TRBV18, the J call TRBJ1-5, with D perhaps matching TRBD1 (5 bases). With 2 bases removed from V and 3 bases from J, the gap between germline ends came to 11 bases. The germline V gene has CDR1 KGHSH and CDR2 LQKENI. This CDR3 has 15 amino acids. Written as DNA, the CDR3 is TGTGCCAGCTCACCAGTGTCAGGGTCCAATCAGCCCCAGCATTTT. Its protein is CASSPVSGSNQPQHF.

The chain is built from TRBV19 and TRBJ1-2, with D perhaps TRBD1 (6 bases). Trimming shortened V by 6 bases and J by 6 bases, and 8 bases separated the two germline ends. This CDR3 spans 11 amino acids. Germline CDR1 reads LNHDA; CDR2 reads SQIVND (reference sequence). As DNA, the CDR3 is TGTGCCAGTAGAGGGACACATGGCTACACCTTC. Its translation is CASRGTHGYTF.

This chain links TRBV30 with TRBJ2-1, with TRBD2 matching over 7 bases. The germline V gene encodes CDR1 GTSNPN and CDR2 SVGIG (reference sequence). With 2 bases clipped from V and 13 bases from J, the junction kept 11 bases outside the gene matches. CDR3 length equals 13 residues. The CDR3 reads CAWSPGQAGPQFF. In DNA form, the CDR3 reads TGTGCCTGGAGTCCCGGCCAAGCGGGGCCCCAGTTCTTC.

CDR3 in amino acids: CASSYSGRYGGYTF. Written as DNA, the CDR3 is TGTGCCAGCAGTTACTCGGGTCGATACGGTGGCTACACCTTC. This chain uses TRBV6-5 with TRBJ1-2, with D unresolved. The CDR3 contains 14 residues. The ends were cut back, 0 bases at V and 7 bases at J, with 12 bases in the middle. The germline gives CDR1 MNHEY, CDR2 SVGAGI.

A few counts support this clone. The genes are TRBV3-1 (or the pseudogene TRBV3-2) and TRBJ2-7; TRBD2 matches 7 bases. V dropped 3 bases and J dropped 2; count of bases not matched to a gene: 10. CDR1 is LGHDT, CDR2 YNNKEL, per germline (reference sequence). The CDR3 is made up of 16 amino acids. CDR3 region: CASSHPGTKIPYEQYF. For the CDR3, the DNA is TGTGCCAGCAGCCACCCCGGGACTAAGATCCCCTACGAGCAGTACTTC.

The chain joins TRBV7-9 to TRBJ2-3; possible D gene TRBD1, 5 bases. V was trimmed by 5 bases and J by 1 base, leaving 13 bases between them. CDR1 and CDR2 from the germline V gene are SEHNR and FQNEAQ (reference sequence). The length of the CDR3 is 15 residues. The DNA for the CDR3 is TGTGCCAGCAGCGCGACAGTTCGGGGCACAGATACGCAGTATTTT. The encoded protein is CASSATVRGTDTQYF.

V usage is TRBV6-4 and J usage is TRBJ1-1; D remains unclear. The V and J ends lost 2 bases and 2 bases respectively, with 6 bases between them. CDR3 size: 13 residues. Germline lookup yields CDR1 MRHNA and CDR2 SNTAGT. CDR3 coding DNA: TGTGCCAGCAGTGACGGCTTTAACACTGAAGCTTTCTTT. This gives the protein CASSDGFNTEAFF.

This clone was counted once. The V gene is TRBV7-2, the J gene TRBJ2-1; the D gene is possibly TRBD2 (6 bases). CDR3 length: 19 amino acids. V was pared by 1 base and J by 2 bases, with 21 bases between. CDR1 and CDR2 (germline): SGHTA, FQGNSA. The CDR3 sequence: CASSLVGGGGTPTYNEQFF. CDR3 nucleotides: TGTGCCAGCAGCTTAGTTGGCGGAGGTGGGACTCCCACCTACAATGAGCAGTTCTTC.

This clone came up once. The chain recombines TRBV5-1 with TRBJ2-7; maybe TRBD1 (6 bases). Germline CDR1 SGHRS, CDR2 YFSETQ. Trimming stripped 4 bases from V and 6 bases from J, with 11 bases between. CDR3 length: 12 residues. The CDR3 DNA reads as TGCGCCAGCAGCGATAACAGGGTCGAGCAGTACTTC. Translation: CASSDNRVEQYF.

This clone has only one observation. This chain joins TRBV5-1 and TRBJ2-7; a weak D match, TRBD1 (5 bases). This CDR3 contains 15 residues. From germline, CDR1 is SGHRS and CDR2 YFSETQ. V lost 0 bases, J lost 5 bases, and 15 bases lay in between. CDR3 sequence: CASSLVGRDQDEQYF. CDR3 DNA sequence: TGCGCCAGCAGCTTGGTGGGCAGGGATCAGGACGAGCAGTACTTC. Full variable domain (rest looked up from reference TRBV5-1 and TRBJ2-7): KAGVTQTPRYLIKTRGQQVTLSCSPISGHRSVSWYQQTPGQGLQFLFEYFSETQRNKGNFPGRFSGRQFSNSRSEMNVSTLELGDSALYLCASSLVGRDQDEQYFGPGTRLTVT.

This clone turned up a few times. This rearrangement joins TRBV19 to TRBJ1-5; perhaps TRBD1 as D (6 bases). The CDR3 is 14 amino acids. The germline V gene has CDR1 LNHDA and CDR2 SQIVND (reference sequence). Deletions cut 6 bases from V and 9 bases from J, with 18 bases between. The CDR3 loop reads CASSPGQGIPPQHF. As DNA, the CDR3 is TGTGCCAGTAGCCCTGGGCAGGGGATTCCGCCCCAGCATTTT.

V and J are TRBV6-5 and TRBJ2-3, with 8 bases aligning to TRBD2. The CDR3 sequence is 13 residues long. Germline CDR1 and CDR2: MNHEY and SVGAGI. Germline trimming cut 10 bases from V and 2 bases from J; bases unmatched to any gene: 5. The CDR3 DNA follows: TGTGCCACTCGGGAGGGGGTCACAGATACGCAGTATTTT. It yields the protein CATREGVTDTQYF.

This chain joins TRBV7-9 and TRBJ1-2; the match to TRBD1 covers 10 bases. Trimming took 5 bases from V and 4 from J; bases not matched to a gene: 4. This CDR3 has 14 residues. CDR1 SEHNR and CDR2 FQNEAQ come from the germline V gene (reference sequence). The CDR3 DNA sequence: TGTGCCAGCAGCCTAGGGACAGGGGCCTATGGCTACACCTTC. Residues: CASSLGTGAYGYTF.

This chain joins TRBV10-3 and TRBJ1-1; no firm D call. V shed 0 bases and J shed 1 base, with 6 bases lying between them. This CDR3 has 14 residues. The germline gives CDR1 ENHRY, CDR2 SYGVKD. This CDR3 reads CAISESAENTEAFF. In DNA, the CDR3 is TGTGCCATCAGTGAGTCGGCGGAGAACACTGAAGCTTTCTTT.

This sequence joins TRBV6-5 and TRBJ2-1; 10 bases agree with TRBD2. J gave up 6 bases and V 4 bases, and 6 bases lay outside the gene matches. CDR1 MNHEY and CDR2 SVGAGI come from the germline V gene. The CDR3 sequence is 15 residues long. In nucleotides, the CDR3 is TGTGCCAGCAGTTTCCAGCGGGAGGGCCGCAATGAGCAGTTCTTC. Translated, it gives CASSFQREGRNEQFF.

This clone appeared once. The chain employs TRBV6-5 and TRBJ2-7, with D perhaps TRBD2 (6 bases). Trimming removed 6 bases from V and 3 bases from J, with 9 bases in between. The CDR3 totals 12 residues. CDR1 MNHEY and CDR2 SVGAGI come from the germline V gene. In DNA form, the CDR3 reads TGTGCCAGCAGGGAGGGTGACTACGAGCAGTACTTC. Amino acids: CASREGDYEQYF.

The chain couples TRBV5-4 to TRBJ2-1; 11 bases are a match to TRBD1. The CDR3 totals 15 residues. The J segment lost 8 bases and the V segment lost 7 bases, leaving 11 bases of the junction unmatched. Germline V CDR1 and CDR2: SGHNT, YYREEE (reference sequence). The DNA for the CDR3 is TGTGCCAGCGGACAGGGGGCGCGTTCAGGCGATGAGCAGTTCTTC. The encoded protein is CASGQGARSGDEQFF.

This clone appeared a single time. The gene calls are TRBV6-5 and TRBJ2-5, with a tentative D call TRBD2 (6 bases). The length of the CDR3 is 14 residues. CDR1 MNHEY and CDR2 SVGAGI come from the germline V gene. V dropped 2 bases and J dropped 2 bases, with 9 bases sitting between them. CDR3 amino acids: CASSYGAGQETQYF. The CDR3 DNA is TGTGCCAGCAGTTACGGGGCGGGACAAGAGACCCAGTACTTC.

The chain is built from TRBV4-2 and TRBJ1-1; D remains unclear. The length of the CDR3 is 16 residues. V dropped 2 bases and J dropped 1 base, with 14 bases sitting between them. CDR1 and CDR2 (germline): LGHNA, YNFKEQ. CDR3 amino acids: CASSQKSDSENTEAFF. The CDR3 DNA sequence: TGTGCCAGCAGCCAAAAGTCCGATTCAGAGAACACTGAAGCTTTCTTT.

The J gene is TRBJ1-6, the V gene TRBV15, with 8 bases fitting TRBD1. CDR1 is LNHNV, CDR2 YYDKDF, per germline (reference sequence). V shed 5 bases and J 6 bases; nucleotides not matched to a gene: 3. The CDR3 runs to 14 residues. The chain's CDR3 is CATSEQGGNSPLHF. CDR3 nucleotide sequence: TGTGCCACCAGCGAACAGGGGGGTAATTCACCCCTCCACTTT.